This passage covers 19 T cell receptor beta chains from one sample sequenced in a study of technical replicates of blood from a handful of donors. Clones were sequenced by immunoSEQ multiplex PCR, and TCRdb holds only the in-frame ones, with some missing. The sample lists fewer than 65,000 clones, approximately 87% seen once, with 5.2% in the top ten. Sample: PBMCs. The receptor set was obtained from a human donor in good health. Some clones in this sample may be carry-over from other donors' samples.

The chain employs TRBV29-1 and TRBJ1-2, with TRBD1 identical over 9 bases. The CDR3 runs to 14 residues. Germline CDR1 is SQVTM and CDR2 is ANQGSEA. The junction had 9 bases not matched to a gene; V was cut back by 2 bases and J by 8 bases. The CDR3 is CSVERTGVVRGYTF. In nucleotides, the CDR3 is TGCAGCGTTGAAAGGACAGGGGTAGTCCGCGGCTACACCTTC. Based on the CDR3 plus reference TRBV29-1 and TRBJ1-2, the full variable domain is SAVISQKPSRDICQRGTSLTIQCQVDSQVTMMFWYRQQPGQSLTLIATANQGSEATYESGFVIDKFPISRPNLTFSTLTVSNMSPEDSSIYLCSVERTGVVRGYTFGSGTRLTVV.

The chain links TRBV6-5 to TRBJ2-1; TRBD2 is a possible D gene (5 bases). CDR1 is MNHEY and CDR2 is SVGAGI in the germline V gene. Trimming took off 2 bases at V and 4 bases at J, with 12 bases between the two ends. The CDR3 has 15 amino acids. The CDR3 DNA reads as TGTGCCAGCAGTTACCTCGGACGGGGATACAATGAGCAGTTCTTC. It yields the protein CASSYLGRGYNEQFF.

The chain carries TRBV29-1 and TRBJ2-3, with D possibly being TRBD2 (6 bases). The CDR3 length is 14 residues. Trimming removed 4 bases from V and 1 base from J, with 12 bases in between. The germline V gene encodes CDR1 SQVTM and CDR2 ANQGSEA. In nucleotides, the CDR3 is TGCAGCGTTGGCTCTAGCGTGGGCACAGATACGCAGTATTTT. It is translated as CSVGSSVGTDTQYF.

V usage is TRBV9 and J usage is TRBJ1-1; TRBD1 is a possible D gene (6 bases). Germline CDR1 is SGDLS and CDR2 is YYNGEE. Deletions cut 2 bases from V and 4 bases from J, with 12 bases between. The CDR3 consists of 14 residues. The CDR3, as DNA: TGTGCCAGCAGCGTTACAGGGTCGAGCACTGAAGCTTTCTTT. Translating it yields CASSVTGSSTEAFF.

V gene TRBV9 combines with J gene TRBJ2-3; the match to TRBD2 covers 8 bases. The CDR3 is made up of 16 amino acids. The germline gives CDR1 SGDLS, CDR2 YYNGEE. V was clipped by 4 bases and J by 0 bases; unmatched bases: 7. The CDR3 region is CASSTPTSGSTDTQYF. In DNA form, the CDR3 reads TGTGCCAGCAGCACTCCCACTAGCGGCAGCACAGATACGCAGTATTTT.

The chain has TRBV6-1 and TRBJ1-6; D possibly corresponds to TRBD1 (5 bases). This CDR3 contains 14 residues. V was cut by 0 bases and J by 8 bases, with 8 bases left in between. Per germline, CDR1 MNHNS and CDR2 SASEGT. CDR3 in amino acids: CASSEAPGYSPLHF. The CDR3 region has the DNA TGTGCCAGCAGTGAAGCCCCAGGGTATTCACCCCTCCACTTT.

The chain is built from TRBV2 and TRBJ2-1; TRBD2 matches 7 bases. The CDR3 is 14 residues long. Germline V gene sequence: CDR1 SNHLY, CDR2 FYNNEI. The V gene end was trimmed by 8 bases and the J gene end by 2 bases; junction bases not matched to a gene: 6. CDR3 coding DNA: TGTGCCAGCGAGGCGGGGGTGACCTACAATGAGCAGTTCTTC. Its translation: CASEAGVTYNEQFF.

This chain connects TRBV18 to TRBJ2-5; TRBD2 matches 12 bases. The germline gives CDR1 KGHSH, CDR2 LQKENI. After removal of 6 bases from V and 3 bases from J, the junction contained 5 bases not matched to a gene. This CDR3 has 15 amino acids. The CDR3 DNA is TGTGCCAGCTCGCCGCGGACTAGCGGGGAAGAGACCCAGTACTTC. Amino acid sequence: CASSPRTSGEETQYF.

The DNA for the CDR3 is TGTGCTTTTAACCGGGACTCAGACCACCAGTACTTC. Translation gives CAFNRDSDHQYF. The chain recombines TRBV30 with TRBJ2-5; possible D gene TRBD2, 6 bases. Germline CDR1 and CDR2: GTSNPN and SVGIG (reference sequence). The CDR3 loop spans 12 amino acids.

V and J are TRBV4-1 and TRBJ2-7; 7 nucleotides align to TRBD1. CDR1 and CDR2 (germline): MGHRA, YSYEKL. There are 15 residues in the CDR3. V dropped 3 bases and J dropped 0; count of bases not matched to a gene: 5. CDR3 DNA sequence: TGCGCCAGCAGCCATCCCGACAGGGCCTCCTACGAGCAGTACTTC. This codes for CASSHPDRASYEQYF.

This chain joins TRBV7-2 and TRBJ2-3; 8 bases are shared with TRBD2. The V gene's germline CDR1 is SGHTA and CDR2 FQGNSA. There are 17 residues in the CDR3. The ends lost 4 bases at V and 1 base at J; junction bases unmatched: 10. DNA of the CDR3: TGTGCCAGCAGCTATAGTGGTGGTAGCGGGGGCACAGATACGCAGTATTTT. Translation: CASSYSGGSGGTDTQYF.

The CDR3 loop is CASSTSAGVKETQYF. In DNA form, the CDR3 reads TGTGCCAGCTCGACTAGCGCGGGGGTAAAAGAGACCCAGTACTTC. The J gene is TRBJ2-5, the V gene TRBV4-2; 8 nucleotides match TRBD2. Trimming removed 8 bases from V and 3 bases from J; junction bases left unmatched: 11. CDR1 and CDR2 from the germline V gene are LGHNA and YNFKEQ. The CDR3 consists of 15 residues.

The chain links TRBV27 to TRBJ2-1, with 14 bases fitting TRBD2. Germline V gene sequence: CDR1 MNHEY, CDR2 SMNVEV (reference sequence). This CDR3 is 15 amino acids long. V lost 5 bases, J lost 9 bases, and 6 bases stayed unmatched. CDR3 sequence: CASSLTTSGRVEQFF. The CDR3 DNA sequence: TGTGCCAGCAGTCTCACGACTAGCGGGAGGGTTGAGCAGTTCTTC.

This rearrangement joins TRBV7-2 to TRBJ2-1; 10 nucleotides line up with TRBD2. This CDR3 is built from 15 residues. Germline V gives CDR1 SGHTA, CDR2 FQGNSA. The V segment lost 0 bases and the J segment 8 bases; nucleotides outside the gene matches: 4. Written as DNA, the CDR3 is TGTGCCAGCAGCTTAGCTAGCGGGGGGCCCTATGAGCAGTTCTTC. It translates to CASSLASGGPYEQFF. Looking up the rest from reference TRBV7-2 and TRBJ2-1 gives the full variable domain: GAGVSQSPSNKVTEKGKDVELRCDPISGHTALYWYRQSLGQGLEFLIYFQGNSAPDKSGLPSDRFSAERTGGSVSTLTIQRTQQEDSAVYLCASSLASGGPYEQFFGPGTRLTVL.

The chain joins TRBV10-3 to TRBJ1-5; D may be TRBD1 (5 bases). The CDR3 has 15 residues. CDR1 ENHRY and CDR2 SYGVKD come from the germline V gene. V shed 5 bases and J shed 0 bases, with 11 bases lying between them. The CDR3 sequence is CAISQGSYSNQPQHF. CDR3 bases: TGTGCCATCAGTCAGGGCTCCTATAGCAATCAGCCCCAGCATTTT.

The CDR3 loop reads CASSQVPGTHEETQYF. The CDR3 DNA follows: TGTGCCAGCAGCCAAGTACCGGGGACACATGAAGAGACCCAGTACTTC. This chain connects TRBV7-9 to TRBJ2-5; tentatively, D is TRBD1 (6 bases). The germline V gene has CDR1 SEHNR and CDR2 FQNEAQ (reference sequence). CDR3 length equals 16 residues. The ends were cut back, 5 bases at V and 3 bases at J, with 19 bases in the middle.

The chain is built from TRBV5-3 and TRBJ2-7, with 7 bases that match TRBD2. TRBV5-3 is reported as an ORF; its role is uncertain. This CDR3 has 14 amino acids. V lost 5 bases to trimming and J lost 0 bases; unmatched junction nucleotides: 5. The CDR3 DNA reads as TGTGCCAGAAGACGCGCGGGGGACTCCTACGAGCAGTACTTC. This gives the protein CARRRAGDSYEQYF.

CDR3 in DNA: TGTGCCACCAGCAGAGGAGGTAGCGGGAGCCGAGAGACCCAGTACTTC. It specifies CATSRGGSGSRETQYF. V usage is TRBV15 and J usage is TRBJ2-5; 9 bases are a match to TRBD2. The ends lost 1 base at V and 4 bases at J; junction bases unmatched: 7. The CDR3 has 16 amino acids. Germline loops: CDR1 LNHNV, CDR2 YYDKDF (reference sequence).

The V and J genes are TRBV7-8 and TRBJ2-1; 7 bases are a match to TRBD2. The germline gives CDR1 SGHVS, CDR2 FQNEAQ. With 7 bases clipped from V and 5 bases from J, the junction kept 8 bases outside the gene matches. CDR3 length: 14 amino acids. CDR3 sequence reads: CASTHGGTNNEQFF. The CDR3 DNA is TGTGCCAGCACCCACGGGGGGACCAACAATGAGCAGTTCTTC.